Listed below are T cell receptor beta chains from one sample, sequenced in a study of beta chain features in type 1 diabetes. The protocol was immunoSEQ multiplex PCR, while the TCRdb copy is restricted to in-frame clones and leaves out a portion. Altogether about 710,000 clones are present, about an eighth being singletons, with the ten largest covering 0.03% to 0.045%. What was sequenced was naive CD4+ T cells from blood. The source of these receptors is a man between 18 and 29 years old with type 1 diabetes. CDR3s include the opening cysteine and the closing phenylalanine or tryptophan. Each record gives: D gene, J gene, clone size, V gene, CDR3 DNA, CDR3 protein. The D gene is left open where the match is weak. Clone size, where shown, is once, few, many, or a class for clones that have expanded.

d_call: TRBD1
j_call: TRBJ2-1
clone_size: -
v_call: TRBV7-8
cdr3_nt: TGTGCCAGCAGCTTAAGGGACAGCTCCTACAATGAGCAGTTCTTC
cdr3_aa: CASSLRDSSYNEQFF

d_call: -
j_call: TRBJ2-7
clone_size: -
v_call: TRBV7-9
cdr3_nt: TGTGCCAGCAGCGGCACGGGTATCGGGCACGAGCAGTACTTC
cdr3_aa: CASSGTGIGHEQYF

d_call: TRBD2
j_call: TRBJ2-3
clone_size: few
v_call: TRBV6-6
cdr3_nt: TGTGCCAGCAGTTACGGTGGGAGGGGCCCAGATACGCAGTATTTT
cdr3_aa: CASSYGGRGPDTQYF

d_call: -
j_call: TRBJ2-1
clone_size: few
v_call: TRBV5-1
cdr3_nt: TGCGCCAGCAGCTTGGCCCCTACCCCGACTCGTAGCTCCTACAATGAGCAGTTCTTC
cdr3_aa: CASSLAPTPTRSSYNEQFF

d_call: TRBD1
j_call: TRBJ2-2
clone_size: few
v_call: TRBV15
cdr3_nt: TGTGCCACCAGCAGACCTTCGGGACAGGGGTTGTCCGGGGAGCTGTTTTTT
cdr3_aa: CATSRPSGQGLSGELFF

d_call: TRBD2
j_call: TRBJ2-7
clone_size: -
v_call: TRBV7-9
cdr3_nt: TGTGCCAGCAGCTTGCCGGCGGGGGGCTACGAGCAGTACTTC
cdr3_aa: CASSLPAGGYEQYF

d_call: -
j_call: TRBJ1-1
clone_size: few
v_call: TRBV19
cdr3_nt: TGTGCCAGTAGTCCTTCAACCACTGAAGCTTTCTTT
cdr3_aa: CASSPSTTEAFF

d_call: -
j_call: TRBJ2-7
clone_size: few
v_call: TRBV6-5
cdr3_nt: TGTGCCAGCAGTTCCAGACCGCTTCAATCCTACGAGCAGTACTTC
cdr3_aa: CASSSRPLQSYEQYF

d_call: -
j_call: TRBJ1-5
clone_size: -
v_call: TRBV28
cdr3_nt: TGTGCCAGCAGTTTTGAGAACCTTAGCAATCAGCCCCAGCATTTT
cdr3_aa: CASSFENLSNQPQHF

d_call: TRBD1
j_call: TRBJ2-1
clone_size: few
v_call: TRBV14
cdr3_nt: TGTGCCAGCAGCCAGGACAGGGGATCCTACAATGAGCAGTTCTTC
cdr3_aa: CASSQDRGSYNEQFF

d_call: TRBD1
j_call: TRBJ1-5
clone_size: few
v_call: TRBV30
cdr3_nt: TGTGCCTGGAGCGGTACAGGGGCCTATCAGCCCCAGCATTTT
cdr3_aa: CAWSGTGAYQPQHF

d_call: -
j_call: TRBJ2-1
clone_size: -
v_call: TRBV28
cdr3_nt: TGTGCCAGCAGTCCCCTGGCCCATGAGCAGTTCTTC
cdr3_aa: CASSPLAHEQFF

d_call: -
j_call: TRBJ2-1
clone_size: few
v_call: TRBV9
cdr3_nt: TGTGCCAGCAGCGTGATGAACAATGAGCAGTTCTTC
cdr3_aa: CASSVMNNEQFF

d_call: TRBD2
j_call: TRBJ2-3
clone_size: -
v_call: TRBV29-1
cdr3_nt: TGCAGCGTTGAAAGGACTAGCGGAGGGGATACGCAGTATTTT
cdr3_aa: CSVERTSGGDTQYF

d_call: -
j_call: TRBJ1-1
clone_size: few
v_call: TRBV6-5
cdr3_nt: TGTGCCAGCAGTCGACTAGCGACAGGAAAAGCTTTCTTT
cdr3_aa: CASSRLATGKAFF

d_call: -
j_call: TRBJ2-2
clone_size: few
v_call: TRBV6-5
cdr3_nt: TGTGCCAGCAGTTACTCCCCTTCGGGCAACACCGGGGAGCTGTTTTTT
cdr3_aa: CASSYSPSGNTGELFF

d_call: TRBD1
j_call: TRBJ1-5
clone_size: -
v_call: TRBV30
cdr3_nt: TGTGCCTGGAGTACAGGGGTAAATCAGCCCCAGCATTTT
cdr3_aa: CAWSTGVNQPQHF

d_call: TRBD1
j_call: TRBJ1-5
clone_size: -
v_call: TRBV28
cdr3_nt: TGTGCCAGCCCACCTTCCGGGACAGGGGACATCAGGCCCCAGCATTTT
cdr3_aa: CASPPSGTGDIRPQHF

d_call: -
j_call: TRBJ1-5
clone_size: few
v_call: TRBV6-1
cdr3_nt: TGTGCCAGCAGCCGTACACAGGGCGGCAATCAGCCCCAGCATTTT
cdr3_aa: CASSRTQGGNQPQHF

d_call: -
j_call: TRBJ2-7
clone_size: -
v_call: TRBV5-6
cdr3_nt: TGTGCCAGCAGCTGGGGGGCAGGAGCCTACGAGCAGTACTTC
cdr3_aa: CASSWGAGAYEQYF

d_call: -
j_call: TRBJ2-7
clone_size: few
v_call: TRBV5-6
cdr3_nt: TGTGCCAGCAGCTGGGGATCCTACGAGCAGTACTTC
cdr3_aa: CASSWGSYEQYF

d_call: -
j_call: TRBJ1-1
clone_size: -
v_call: TRBV18
cdr3_nt: TGTGCCAGCTCACCCCCGGGGGGGCCAACTGAAGCTTTCTTT
cdr3_aa: CASSPPGGPTEAFF

d_call: -
j_call: TRBJ2-6
clone_size: -
v_call: TRBV30
cdr3_nt: TGTGCCTGGAGTAATTCTGCGTGGGCCGGGGCCAACGTCCTGACTTTC
cdr3_aa: CAWSNSAWAGANVLTF

d_call: TRBD1
j_call: TRBJ1-4
clone_size: few
v_call: TRBV2
cdr3_nt: TGTGCCAGCAGGGAGGGGGCTGGTGAAAAACTGTTTTTT
cdr3_aa: CASREGAGEKLFF

d_call: -
j_call: TRBJ1-2
clone_size: -
v_call: TRBV19
cdr3_nt: TGTGCCAGTAGTACGGGCCCCGGGGGCTACACCTTC
cdr3_aa: CASSTGPGGYTF

d_call: -
j_call: TRBJ1-6
clone_size: -
v_call: TRBV30
cdr3_nt: TGTGCCTGGACCACCCTTCTCGCAGGGACCTCACCCCTCCACTTT
cdr3_aa: CAWTTLLAGTSPLHF

d_call: TRBD1
j_call: TRBJ2-2
clone_size: few
v_call: TRBV11-3
cdr3_nt: TGTGCCAGCAGCTCAGTCAGGACAGGGGATCGCACCGGGGAGCTGTTTTTT
cdr3_aa: CASSSVRTGDRTGELFF

d_call: -
j_call: TRBJ2-3
clone_size: -
v_call: TRBV7-9
cdr3_nt: TGTGCCAGCAGCTACCTAGGAGGCACAGATACGCAGTATTTT
cdr3_aa: CASSYLGGTDTQYF

d_call: TRBD1
j_call: TRBJ2-3
clone_size: -
v_call: TRBV18
cdr3_nt: TGTGCCAGCTCACAGGGGACAGGGCGCACAGATACGCAGTATTTT
cdr3_aa: CASSQGTGRTDTQYF

d_call: -
j_call: TRBJ2-5
clone_size: few
v_call: TRBV6-6
cdr3_nt: TGTGCCAGCCAGAGGGGGTGGTCAGAGACCCAGTACTTC
cdr3_aa: CASQRGWSETQYF

d_call: -
j_call: TRBJ1-2
clone_size: -
v_call: TRBV7-2
cdr3_nt: TGTGCCAGCAGCTCGCCCAGCACGTACTATGGCTACACCTTC
cdr3_aa: CASSSPSTYYGYTF

d_call: -
j_call: TRBJ1-1
clone_size: -
v_call: TRBV20-1
cdr3_nt: TGCAGTGCTAGAGAGACCACTGAAGCTTTCTTT
cdr3_aa: CSARETTEAFF

d_call: -
j_call: TRBJ2-5
clone_size: few
v_call: TRBV7-2
cdr3_nt: TGTGCCAGCAGCTCGAAAGAGACCCAGTACTTC
cdr3_aa: CASSSKETQYF

d_call: TRBD2
j_call: TRBJ2-1
clone_size: -
v_call: TRBV11-2
cdr3_nt: TGTGCCAGCAGCCCGGGGGGGAGCTGGGTTGGCTCCTACAATGAGCAGTTCTTC
cdr3_aa: CASSPGGSWVGSYNEQFF

d_call: -
j_call: TRBJ1-1
clone_size: -
v_call: TRBV29-1
cdr3_nt: TGCAGCGTTGAAAAGTCCGGGGGAGAAGCTTTCTTT
cdr3_aa: CSVEKSGGEAFF

d_call: -
j_call: TRBJ1-3
clone_size: -
v_call: TRBV9
cdr3_nt: TGTGCCAGCAGCGTAGAGCCGAAGACTGGAAACACCATATATTTT
cdr3_aa: CASSVEPKTGNTIYF

d_call: TRBD1
j_call: TRBJ2-3
clone_size: few
v_call: TRBV5-8
cdr3_nt: TGTGCCAGTTATTCCCCAGGACAGGGGTTAGATACGCAGTATTTT
cdr3_aa: CASYSPGQGLDTQYF

d_call: TRBD1
j_call: TRBJ1-1
clone_size: few
v_call: TRBV18
cdr3_nt: TGTGCCAGCTCACCCCGGGGACAGATGAACACTGAAGCTTTCTTT
cdr3_aa: CASSPRGQMNTEAFF

d_call: -
j_call: TRBJ1-1
clone_size: -
v_call: TRBV30
cdr3_nt: TGTGCCTGGATTCCGAGGGCAGGTGAAGCTTTCTTT
cdr3_aa: CAWIPRAGEAFF

d_call: -
j_call: TRBJ2-2
clone_size: -
v_call: TRBV29-1
cdr3_nt: TGCAGCGCCGGGGGGCTCGGCGCCGGGGAGCTGTTTTTT
cdr3_aa: CSAGGLGAGELFF

d_call: TRBD1
j_call: TRBJ1-1
clone_size: few
v_call: TRBV30
cdr3_nt: TGTGCCTGGAGCCTGAAGGACAGGGACACTGAAGCTTTCTTT
cdr3_aa: CAWSLKDRDTEAFF

d_call: -
j_call: TRBJ2-4
clone_size: -
v_call: TRBV27
cdr3_nt: TGTGCCAGCAGTATGCTACAGGGGAGGAACGCCAAAAACATTCAGTACTTC
cdr3_aa: CASSMLQGRNAKNIQYF

d_call: -
j_call: TRBJ2-7
clone_size: -
v_call: TRBV10-3
cdr3_nt: TGTGCCATCAAGTTCAGCGGAAACTCCTACGAGCAGTACTTC
cdr3_aa: CAIKFSGNSYEQYF

d_call: -
j_call: TRBJ2-4
clone_size: few
v_call: TRBV19
cdr3_nt: TGTGCCAGTAGTATAACGGGGAGAGAAAACATTCAGTACTTC
cdr3_aa: CASSITGRENIQYF

d_call: TRBD2
j_call: TRBJ2-5
clone_size: -
v_call: TRBV4-1
cdr3_nt: TGCGCCAGCAGCCAAGATAGACTAGCGGGAGGCGGGACCCAGTACTTC
cdr3_aa: CASSQDRLAGGGTQYF

d_call: TRBD2
j_call: TRBJ2-5
clone_size: few
v_call: TRBV29-1
cdr3_nt: TGCAGCGTTCAGCGGGGCCGTCAAGAGACCCAGTACTTC
cdr3_aa: CSVQRGRQETQYF

d_call: TRBD1
j_call: TRBJ1-5
clone_size: few
v_call: TRBV6-5
cdr3_nt: TGTGCCAGCAGTTACACGACAGGGAGCAATCAGCCCCAGCATTTT
cdr3_aa: CASSYTTGSNQPQHF

d_call: -
j_call: TRBJ2-5
clone_size: few
v_call: TRBV7-2
cdr3_nt: TGTGCCAGCAGCCCGTTAGGGGAGACCCAGTACTTC
cdr3_aa: CASSPLGETQYF

d_call: TRBD1
j_call: TRBJ2-1
clone_size: few
v_call: TRBV5-6
cdr3_nt: TGTGCCAGCAGCATCGACAGGGGGAATGAGCAGTTCTTC
cdr3_aa: CASSIDRGNEQFF